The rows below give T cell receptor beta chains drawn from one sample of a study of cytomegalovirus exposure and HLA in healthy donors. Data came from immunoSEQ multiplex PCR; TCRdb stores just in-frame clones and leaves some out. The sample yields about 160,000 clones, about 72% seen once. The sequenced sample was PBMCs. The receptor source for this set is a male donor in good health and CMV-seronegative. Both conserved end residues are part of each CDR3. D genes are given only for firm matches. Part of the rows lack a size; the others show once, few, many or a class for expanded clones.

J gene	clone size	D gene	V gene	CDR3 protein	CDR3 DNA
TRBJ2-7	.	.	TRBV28	CASSLSGTHEQYF	TGTGCCAGCAGTTTGAGTGGGACACACGAGCAGTACTTC
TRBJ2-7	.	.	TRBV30	CAWYSLGGEQYF	TGTGCCTGGTACTCTTTGGGAGGCGAGCAGTACTTC
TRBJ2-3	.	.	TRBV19	CASSIPGVISGGAGWYTDTQYF	TGTGCCAGTAGTATCCCCGGAGTGATAAGCGGCGGGGCGGGATGGTACACAGATACGCAGTATTTT
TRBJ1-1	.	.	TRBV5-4	CASSLERFKAFF	TGTGCCAGCAGCTTGGAGCGATTCAAGGCTTTCTTT
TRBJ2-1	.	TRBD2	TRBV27	CASSFPTSTSGSYNEQFF	TGTGCCAGCAGTTTCCCAACCTCGACTAGCGGTTCCTACAATGAGCAGTTCTTC
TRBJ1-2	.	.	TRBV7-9	CASSYTSGDYGYTF	TGTGCCAGCAGTTACACCTCGGGGGATTATGGCTACACCTTC
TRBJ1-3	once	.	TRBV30	CAWSAGDSGNTIYF	TGTGCCTGGAGCGCAGGGGACTCTGGAAACACCATATATTTT
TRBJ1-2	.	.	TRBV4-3	CASSQASGYRGYTF	TGCGCCAGCAGCCAAGCCTCGGGGTATCGTGGCTACACCTTC
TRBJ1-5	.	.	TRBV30	CAWSEGVGYSNQPQHF	TGTGCCTGGAGCGAAGGGGTCGGATATAGCAATCAGCCCCAGCATTTT
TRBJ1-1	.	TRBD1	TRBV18	CASSPRTGESTEAFF	TGTGCCAGCTCACCACGGACAGGGGAGAGCACTGAAGCTTTCTTT
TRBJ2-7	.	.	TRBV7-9	CASSPRGADEQYF	TGTGCCAGCAGTCCTCGCGGGGCAGACGAGCAGTACTTC